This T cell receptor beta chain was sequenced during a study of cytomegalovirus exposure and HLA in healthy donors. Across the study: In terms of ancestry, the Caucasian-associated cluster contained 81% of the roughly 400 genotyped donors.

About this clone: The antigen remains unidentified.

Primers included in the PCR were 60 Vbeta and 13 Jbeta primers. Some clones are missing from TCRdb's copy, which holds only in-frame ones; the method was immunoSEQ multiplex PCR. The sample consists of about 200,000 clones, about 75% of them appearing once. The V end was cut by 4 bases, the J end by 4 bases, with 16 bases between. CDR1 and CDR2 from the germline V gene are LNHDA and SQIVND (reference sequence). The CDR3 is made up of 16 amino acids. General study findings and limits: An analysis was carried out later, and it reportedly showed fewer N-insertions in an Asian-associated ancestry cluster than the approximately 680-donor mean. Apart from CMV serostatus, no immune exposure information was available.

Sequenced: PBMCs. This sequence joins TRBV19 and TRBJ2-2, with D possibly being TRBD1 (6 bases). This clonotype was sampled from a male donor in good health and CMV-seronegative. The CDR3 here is CASSRTAPSVTGELFF. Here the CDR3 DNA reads TGTGCCAGTAGTAGGACAGCCCCCTCGGTCACCGGGGAGCTGTTTTTT.